The table lists the clone carrying this TCR beta chain with a count of one. Its cognate antigen is unknown. This sample is part of a study of T cell responses to AZD1222 COVID-19 vaccine. Study-level findings and limits: Close to half of spike-specific TCRs reportedly recognize unmutated variant regions.

Clones were read by immunoSEQ multiplex PCR, and TCRdb kept only the in-frame ones, dropping some. The table includes around 100,000 clones, roughly 89% detected once. The V gene lost 0 bases and the J gene lost 11 bases, with 11 bases spanning the gap. Germline V gives CDR1 WNHNN, CDR2 SYGVQD (reference sequence). This CDR3 spans 13 amino acids. This material consisted of peripheral blood, taken on day 0 of AZD1222 vaccination. This clonotype originated in an adult in good health. The chain uses TRBV10-1 and TRBJ2-1, with a weak D call TRBD2 (5 bases). The CDR3 reads CASSESPQTKQFF. The CDR3 DNA reads TGCGCCAGCAGTGAGTCGCCCCAGACTAAGCAGTTCTTC.